This TCR beta chain was retrieved from a study of blood T cell repertoires in COVID-19 (dated by TCRdb to 2019 to 2021). The study in broad terms: Samples covering the acute and convalescent phases of COVID-19 were provided by collaborators in the United States, Italy and Spain. The material from the prospective study consisted of cDNA or gDNA derived from T cells, B-cell-depleted T cells, or PBMCs. The dataset comprised deeply sampled blood TCRbeta repertoires from subjects exposed to, actively infected with, or recovered from COVID-19. The repertoires were made available in a free public database intended to serve as a resource for research on the immune response to SARS-CoV-2. The samples were drawn from two sources: the first 160 participants of the ongoing ImmuneRACE study, and over 950 subjects contributed by 6 global collaborators. The sample metadata nearly always contained a de-identified subject ID, COVID-19 status, age in years and sex. Where HLA class I and class II types were available, the types were taken from metadata supplied by the sample provider, not from assay-based typing.

In the germline V gene, CDR1 corresponds to MGHRA and CDR2 to YSYEKL. Its CDR3 holds 15 amino acids, cysteine through phenylalanine. Only the CDR3 portion is preserved as DNA: 45 bases, with reading frame beginning at the first base. Deletion took 1 base off V and 2 bases off J, with a span of 12 bases between the germline ends. The collaborating institutions used their own protocols to collect whole blood in K2EDTA tubes. Collaborator samples were shipped for TCRbeta analysis as frozen whole blood, isolated PBMCs, or DNA extracted from either sample type. The immunoSEQ Assay, a bias-controlled multiplex PCR, was used to amplify TCRbeta CDR3 regions from genomic DNA. Per the original workflow: Within the assay, amplification of reference gene primers was used to estimate how many nucleated cells each sample contained. To quantify the absolute abundance of each unique TCRbeta CDR3 rearrangement, sequence reads were collapsed and filtered. Productive Simpson clonality was computed per sample as the square root of Simpson's diversity index over productive rearrangements. TCRdb provides this immuneACCESS table in a form limited to in-frame rearrangements. Some clones are lacking; in checked studies, under half of them reflect an unresolved V gene, and why the rest are absent is not known. V and J calls and clone size come straight from that table; D and trimming were deduced from the DNA. This sample is represented by tens of thousands of clones; 89% of them were singletons. The ten largest clones represent about a sixth of the sample.

Notes on this clone: Its antigen is still unknown. No much larger clonotype is one base removed from it; base qualities were not supplied.

Study-wide conclusions, independent of this receptor: Clinical and demographic metadata were provided uncurated, with the amount varying by source and participant.

Sample: peripheral blood. The TCR was taken from a man between 65 and 79 years old with active COVID-19. Rearrangement joined TRBV4-1 to TRBJ2-7, with TRBD1 perhaps the D gene, on 5 matching bases. The DNA is TGCGCCAGCAGCCAAGTACAGGAAAACCCCTACGAGCAGTACTTC. Its amino acids are CASSQVQENPYEQYF.